This T cell receptor beta chain was captured by sequencing in a study of blood T cell repertoires in COVID-19. Assay used: immunoSEQ multiplex PCR; TCRdb lists only in-frame clones, some missing. This sample carries more than 200,000 clones, more than 85% of them seen once, and the ten largest clones take about 5%. This CDR3 contains 14 residues. Germline CDR1 MNHEY, CDR2 SVGAGI. Deletions cut 6 bases from V and 1 base from J, with 12 bases between. The sequence came from a woman aged 60-75 years with COVID-19, enrolled during active disease. The sequenced sample consisted of peripheral blood. V is TRBV6-5 and J is TRBJ1-1; D is ambiguous. Written as DNA, the CDR3 is TGTGCCAGCAGGGTTATGCGAGAGAACACTGAAGCTTTCTTT. Encoded protein: CASRVMRENTEAFF.